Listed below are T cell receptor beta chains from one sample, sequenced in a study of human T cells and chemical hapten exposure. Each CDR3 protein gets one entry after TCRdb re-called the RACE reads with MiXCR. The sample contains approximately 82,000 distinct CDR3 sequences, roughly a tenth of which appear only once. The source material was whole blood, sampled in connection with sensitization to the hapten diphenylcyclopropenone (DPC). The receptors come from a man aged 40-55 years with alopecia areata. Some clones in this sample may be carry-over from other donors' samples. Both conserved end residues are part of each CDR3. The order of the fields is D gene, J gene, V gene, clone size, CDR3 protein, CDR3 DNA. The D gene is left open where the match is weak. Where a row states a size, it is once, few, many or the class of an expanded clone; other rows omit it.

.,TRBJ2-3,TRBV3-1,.,CASSQDIRVSTDTQYF,TGTGCCAGCAGCCAAGATATAAGAGTGAGCACAGATACGCAGTATTTT
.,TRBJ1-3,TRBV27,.,CASSFRGPGNTIYF,TGTGCCAGCAGTTTCCGGGGGCCTGGAAACACCATATATTTT
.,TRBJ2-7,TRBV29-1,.,CSVGTAGGEQYF,TGCAGCGTCGGGACGGCGGGCGGCGAGCAGTACTTC
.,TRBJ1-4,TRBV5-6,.,CASSSQGQSNEKLFF,TGTGCCAGCAGCTCACAAGGACAGTCTAATGAAAAACTGTTTTTT
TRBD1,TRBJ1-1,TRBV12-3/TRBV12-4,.,CASSPRTGRQTEAFF,TGTGCCAGCAGTCCCCGGACAGGGAGGCAAACTGAAGCTTTCTTT
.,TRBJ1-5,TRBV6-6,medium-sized,CASSFGVLPDQPQHF,TGTGCCAGCAGTTTCGGGGTTCTACCGGATCAGCCCCAGCATTTT
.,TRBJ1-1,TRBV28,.,CASSSPQQGSKNTEAFF,TGTGCCAGCAGTTCCCCCCAACAGGGTTCGAAGAACACTGAAGCTTTCTTT
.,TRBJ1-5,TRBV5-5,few,CASSGSGVGQPQHF,TGTGCCAGCAGCGGATCAGGGGTGGGGCAGCCCCAGCATTTT
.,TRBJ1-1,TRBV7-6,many,CASSSGPNTEAFF,TGTGCCAGCAGCTCTGGGCCGAACACTGAAGCTTTCTTT
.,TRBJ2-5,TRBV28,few,CASSPTRPVGETQYF,TGTGCCAGCAGTCCCACCCGCCCGGTCGGGGAGACCCAGTACTTC
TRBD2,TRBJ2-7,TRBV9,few,CASTPGAGVYEQYF,TGTGCCAGCACCCCGGGCGCGGGAGTATACGAGCAGTACTTC
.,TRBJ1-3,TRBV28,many,CASSSGLFGLGNTIYF,TGTGCCAGCAGTTCAGGGTTATTCGGCTTGGGAAACACCATATATTTT
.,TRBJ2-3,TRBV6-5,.,CASSRTSTDTQYF,TGTGCCAGCAGTCGGACTAGCACAGATACGCAGTATTTT
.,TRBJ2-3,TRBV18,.,CASSPRGMAGTTDTQYF,TGTGCCAGCTCACCCAGAGGAATGGCGGGAACCACAGATACGCAGTATTTT
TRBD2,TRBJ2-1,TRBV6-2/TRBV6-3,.,CASSYRLAGVADEQFF,TGTGCCAGCAGTTACAGGCTAGCGGGAGTAGCGGATGAGCAGTTCTTC
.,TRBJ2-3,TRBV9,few,CASSVETRGIGDTQYF,TGTGCCAGCAGCGTAGAGACTAGGGGGATCGGAGATACGCAGTATTTT
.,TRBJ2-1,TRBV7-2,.,CASSLASTQFF,TGTGCCAGCAGCTTAGCGTCTACTCAGTTCTTC
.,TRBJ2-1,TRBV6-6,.,CASTHPDRSDRYNEQFF,TGTGCCAGCACCCACCCCGACAGGAGCGACCGATACAATGAGCAGTTCTTC
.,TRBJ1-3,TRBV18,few,CASSPQDSFRNTIYF,TGTGCCAGCTCACCACAGGACAGCTTCAGGAACACCATATATTTT
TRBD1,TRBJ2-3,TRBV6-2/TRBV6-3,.,CASSQTRQGDTQYF,TGTGCCAGCAGCCAAACCAGACAGGGAGATACGCAGTATTTT
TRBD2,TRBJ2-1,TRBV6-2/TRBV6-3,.,CASSYAPLLAGAPNEQFF,TGTGCCAGCAGTTACGCCCCATTGCTAGCGGGAGCCCCCAATGAGCAGTTCTTC
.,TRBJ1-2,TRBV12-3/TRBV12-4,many,CASSLGQVGYGYTF,TGTGCCAGCAGTTTGGGGCAGGTGGGCTATGGCTACACCTTC
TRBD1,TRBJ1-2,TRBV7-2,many,CASSSLDRDGYTF,TGTGCCAGCAGCTCCTTGGACAGGGATGGCTACACCTTC
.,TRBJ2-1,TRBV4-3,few,CASSQEPDRSEQFF,TGCGCCAGCAGCCAAGAACCCGACAGAAGTGAGCAGTTCTTC
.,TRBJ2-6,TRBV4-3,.,CASSHRADVWANVLTF,TGCGCCAGCAGCCACAGGGCGGACGTCTGGGCCAACGTCCTGACTTTC
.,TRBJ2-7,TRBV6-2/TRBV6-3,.,CASSYSPRTTYEQYF,TGTGCCAGCAGTTACTCCCCCAGGACAACCTACGAGCAGTACTTC
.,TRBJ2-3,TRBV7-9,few,CASSSTGWETDTQYF,TGTGCCAGCAGCTCAACAGGGTGGGAAACAGATACGCAGTATTTT
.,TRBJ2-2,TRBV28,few,CASNALLPGHTGELFF,TGTGCCAGCAATGCCCTTCTTCCGGGGCACACCGGGGAGCTGTTTTTT